The 6 T cell receptor beta chains reported below all come from one sample, sequenced in a study of beta chain features in type 1 diabetes. Study-wide results and limits: Within each of all four CD4+ subsets, Type 1 diabetes patients had TCRB CDR3s that were moderately but significantly shorter.

Expressed TCRB transcripts got sequenced, as all isolated RNA was reverse transcribed. Produced via immunoSEQ multiplex PCR; TCRdb's table is partial and in-frame only. Among approximately 600,000 clones listed, around 12% were seen once. Their antigens remain unidentified. Specimen: naive CD4+ T cells from blood. Every receptor here comes from a man aged 25-45 years with type 1 diabetes.

This clone appeared a few times. The V and J genes are TRBV21-1 and TRBJ2-3. TRBV21-1 is termed a pseudogene. The CDR3 contains 16 residues. CDR3 DNA: TGTGCCAGCAGCAAAAATCTGACGAGATTCCCAGATACGCAGTATTTT. Protein sequence: CASSKNLTRFPDTQYF.

About this clone itself: The same CDR3 arises from other DNA sequences in this sample as well. CDR3 nucleotides: TGCAGTGCTAGGACAGGAGGGGGCTACACCTTC. Residues: CSARTGGGYTF. This chain links TRBV20-1 with TRBJ1-2; D may be TRBD1 (6 bases). With 3 bases removed from V and 8 bases from J, the gap between germline ends came to 10 bases. Per germline, CDR1 DFQATT and CDR2 SNEGSKA (reference sequence). The length of the CDR3 is 11 residues.

Written as DNA, the CDR3 is TGTGCCAGCCGGAAAACAGGGGCTGGAAACACCATATATTTT. As protein: CASRKTGAGNTIYF. The V call is TRBV6-1, the J call TRBJ1-3; 7 bases are shared with TRBD1. The CDR3 is made up of 14 amino acids. The germline V gene has CDR1 MNHNS and CDR2 SASEGT. With V trimmed by 8 bases and J by 2 bases, 6 bases remained unmatched.

A few counts support this clone. The genes are TRBV11-2 and TRBJ2-5, with no clear D. Trimming took off 1 base at V and 5 bases at J, with 11 bases between the two ends. This CDR3 region has 14 residues. The V gene's germline CDR1 is SGHAT and CDR2 FQNNGV. The CDR3 protein is CASSLVGMSETQYF. The CDR3 DNA reads as TGTGCCAGCAGCTTAGTAGGGATGTCGGAGACCCAGTACTTC. Full variable domain (missing parts from reference TRBV11-2 and TRBJ2-5): EAGVAQSPRYKIIEKRQSVAFWCNPISGHATLYWYQQILGQGPKLLIQFQNNGVVDDSQLPKDRFSAERLKGVDSTLKIQPAKLEDSAVYLCASSLVGMSETQYFGPGTRLLVL.

The rearrangement uses TRBV2 and TRBJ1-6, with TRBD1 as a possible D gene (6 bases). Germline V lookup: CDR1 SNHLY, CDR2 FYNNEI. The CDR3 is 14 amino acids. With 5 bases removed from V and 6 bases from J, the gap between germline ends came to 11 bases. The CDR3 bases are TGTGCCAGCAGTAGGACAGAAAGTAATTCACCCCTCCACTTT. This translates into CASSRTESNSPLHF.

This clone was detected once. This chain connects TRBV14 to TRBJ1-6, with 7 bases that match TRBD1. In germline, CDR1 is SGHDN, CDR2 FVKESK. The CDR3 totals 15 residues. The V segment lost 2 bases and the J segment 5 bases; nucleotides outside the gene matches: 3. The CDR3 loop reads CASSQIQGNNSPLHF. The CDR3 region has the DNA TGTGCCAGCAGCCAAATACAGGGGAATAATTCACCCCTCCACTTT.